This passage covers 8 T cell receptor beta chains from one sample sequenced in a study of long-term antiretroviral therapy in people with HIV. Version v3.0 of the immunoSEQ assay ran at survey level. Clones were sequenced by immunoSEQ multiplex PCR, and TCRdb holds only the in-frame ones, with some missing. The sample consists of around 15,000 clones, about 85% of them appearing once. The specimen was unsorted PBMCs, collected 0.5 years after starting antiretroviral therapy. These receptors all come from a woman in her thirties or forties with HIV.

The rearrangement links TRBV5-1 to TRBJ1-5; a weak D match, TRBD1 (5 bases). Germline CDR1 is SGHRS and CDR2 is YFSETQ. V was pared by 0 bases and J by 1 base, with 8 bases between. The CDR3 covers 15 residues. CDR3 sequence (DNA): TGCGCCAGCAGCTTGGTGGCAGGGAGCAATCAGCCCCAGCATTTT. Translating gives CASSLVAGSNQPQHF.

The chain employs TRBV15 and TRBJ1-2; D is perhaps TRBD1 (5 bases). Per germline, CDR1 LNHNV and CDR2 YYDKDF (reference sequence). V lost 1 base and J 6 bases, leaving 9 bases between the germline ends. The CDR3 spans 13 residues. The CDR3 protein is CATSRGGVDGYTF. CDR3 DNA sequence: TGTGCCACCAGCAGAGGAGGGGTCGATGGCTACACCTTC. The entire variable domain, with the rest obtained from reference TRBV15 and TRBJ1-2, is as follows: DAMVIQNPRYQVTQFGKPVTLSCSQTLNHNVMYWYQQKSSQAPKLLFHYYDKDFNNEADTPDNFQSRRPNTSFCFLDIRSPGLGDTAMYLCATSRGGVDGYTFGSGTRLTVV.

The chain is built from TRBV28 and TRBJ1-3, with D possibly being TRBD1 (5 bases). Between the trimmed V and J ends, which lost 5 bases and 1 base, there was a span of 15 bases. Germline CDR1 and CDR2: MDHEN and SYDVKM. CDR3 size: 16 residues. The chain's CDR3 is CASSLNPGSSGNTIYF. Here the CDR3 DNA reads TGTGCCAGCAGTCTGAACCCAGGGAGTTCTGGAAACACCATATATTTT.

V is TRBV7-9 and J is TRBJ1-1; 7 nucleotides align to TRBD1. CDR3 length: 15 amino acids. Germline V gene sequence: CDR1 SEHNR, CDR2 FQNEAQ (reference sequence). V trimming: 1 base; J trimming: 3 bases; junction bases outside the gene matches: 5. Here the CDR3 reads CASSLGGGGYTEAFF. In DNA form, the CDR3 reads TGTGCCAGCAGCTTAGGGGGAGGGGGCTACACTGAAGCTTTCTTT.

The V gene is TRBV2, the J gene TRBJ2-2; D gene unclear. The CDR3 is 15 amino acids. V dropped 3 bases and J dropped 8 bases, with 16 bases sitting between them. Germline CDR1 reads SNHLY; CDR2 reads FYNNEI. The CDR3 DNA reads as TGTGCCAGCAGTGAGGCGTCAATTTCTCCGGGGGAGCTGTTTTTT. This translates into CASSEASISPGELFF.

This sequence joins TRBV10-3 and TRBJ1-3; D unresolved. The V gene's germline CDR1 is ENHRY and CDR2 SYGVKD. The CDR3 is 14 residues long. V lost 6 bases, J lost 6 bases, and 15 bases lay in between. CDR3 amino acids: CAISSTQEQNTIYF. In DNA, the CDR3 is TGTGCCATCAGCTCAACCCAGGAGCAAAACACCATATATTTT.

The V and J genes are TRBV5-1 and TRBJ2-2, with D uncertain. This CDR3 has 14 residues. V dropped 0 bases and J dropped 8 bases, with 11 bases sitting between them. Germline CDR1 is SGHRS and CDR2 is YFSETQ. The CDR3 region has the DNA TGCGCCAGCAGCTTGGCGGCAAGTGTTGGGGAGCTGTTTTTT. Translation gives CASSLAASVGELFF.

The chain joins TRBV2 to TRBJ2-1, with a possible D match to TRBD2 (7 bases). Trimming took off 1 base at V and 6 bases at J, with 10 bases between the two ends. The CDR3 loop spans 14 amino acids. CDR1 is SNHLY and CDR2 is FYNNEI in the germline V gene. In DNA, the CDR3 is TGTGCCAGCAGTGAAGGGGGGGGCAGCAATGAGCAGTTCTTC. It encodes CASSEGGGSNEQFF.